This record concerns one T cell receptor (beta chain) sequence. The junction departs from the called germline gene at one end, perhaps through a read error. This sample is part of a study of blood T cell repertoires in COVID-19. As for the study in general: T cells, B-cell-depleted T cells, or PBMCs supplied cDNA or gDNA.

CDR1 is DFQATT and CDR2 is SNEGSKA in the germline V gene (reference sequence). This CDR3 region has 11 residues. Participants had their cohort set by participant-reported clinical history. Among Cohort 3 donors, those recovered had two negative PCRs, clearance, or symptom resolution. Authors' analysis steps: Using reference gene primer amplification, nucleated cell counts were estimated. The table came from immunoSEQ multiplex PCR; TCRdb's copy has only in-frame clones and leaves some out. Clonal size and the V and J genes are those of that table, whereas D and trimming came from the DNA. In the table there are a few hundred thousand clones, more than 75% of which are singletons.

Sample: PBMCs or T cells enriched from blood (not recorded which). This clonotype originated in a woman in her forties or fifties who had recovered from COVID-19. The chain uses TRBV20-1 and TRBJ2-1; D gene ambiguous. The CDR3 region is CSAPELLRSLF. Written as DNA, the CDR3 is TGCAGTGCGCCAGAATTATTACGCTCGCTCTTC.